Presented here are 13 T cell receptor beta chains from one specimen sequenced in a study of cytomegalovirus exposure and HLA in healthy donors. The study ran its PCR with 60 Vbeta and 13 Jbeta primers. Sequenced by immunoSEQ multiplex PCR; TCRdb stores in-frame clones only, minus some. The data contain under 200,000 clones, about four fifths of them singletons. Sequencing was done on a sample of PBMCs. These receptors all come from a woman between 25 and 40 years old in good health and CMV-seropositive.

This clone was picked up a small number of times. The J gene is TRBJ1-1, the V gene TRBV5-4; TRBD1 matches 9 bases. This CDR3 has 14 amino acids. Germline V gene lookup returns CDR1 SGHNT and CDR2 YYREEE (reference sequence). With V trimmed by 5 bases and J by 4 bases, 6 bases remained unmatched. The CDR3 here is CASRQETGGTEAFF. The CDR3 bases are TGTGCCAGCAGACAGGAGACAGGGGGCACTGAAGCTTTCTTT.

The chain couples TRBV4-3 to TRBJ2-1; 9 bases are a match to TRBD2. Germline CDR1 and CDR2: LGHNA and YSLEER. The CDR3 is 14 amino acids. J was trimmed by 7 bases and V by 5 bases; bases with no gene match: 6. The CDR3 region has the DNA TGCGCCAGCAGCTATGGACTAGCGAGTAATGAGCAGTTCTTC. Translation gives CASSYGLASNEQFF.

This chain connects TRBV5-4 to TRBJ2-7; D is undetermined. The CDR3 loop spans 12 amino acids. The V gene lost 3 bases and the J gene lost 2 bases, with 6 bases spanning the gap. The germline V gene encodes CDR1 SGHNT and CDR2 YYREEE (reference sequence). The CDR3, as DNA: TGTGCCAGCAGCTACAATGCCTACGAGCAGTACTTC. It is translated as CASSYNAYEQYF. Full variable domain (remainder filled in from reference TRBV5-4 and TRBJ2-7): ETGVTQSPTHLIKTRGQQVTLRCSSQSGHNTVSWYQQALGQGPQFIFQYYREEENGRGNFPPRFSGLQFPNYSSELNVNALELDDSALYLCASSYNAYEQYFGPGTRLTVT.

The chain joins TRBV19 to TRBJ2-1, with 7 positions matching TRBD1. Looked up from germline, CDR1 is LNHDA and CDR2 is SQIVND (reference sequence). Losses at the gene ends were 5 bases for V and 4 bases for J; bases not matched to a gene: 5. This CDR3 has 14 residues. CDR3 in amino acids: CASSVAGGYNEQFF. The DNA of the CDR3 is TGTGCCAGTAGTGTGGCAGGGGGTTACAATGAGCAGTTCTTC. The whole variable domain, remainder taken from reference TRBV19 and TRBJ2-1, is DGGITQSPKYLFRKEGQNVTLSCEQNLNHDAMYWYRQDPGQGLRLIYYSQIVNDFQKGDIAEGYSVSREKKESFPLTVTSAQKNPTAFYLCASSVAGGYNEQFFGPGTRLTVL.

This chain joins TRBV7-8 and TRBJ1-4; D remains ambiguous. Germline values: CDR1 SGHVS, CDR2 FQNEAQ. The V gene lost 5 bases and the J gene lost 0 bases, with 19 bases spanning the gap. The CDR3 runs to 18 residues. CDR3 DNA sequence: TGTGCCAGCAGCCTGAGGATTACTCTCCTTACAACTAATGAAAAACTGTTTTTT. Amino acid sequence: CASSLRITLLTTNEKLFF.

The rearrangement links TRBV6-5 to TRBJ1-6, with D possibly TRBD1 on 5 matching bases. There are 16 residues in the CDR3. The germline gives CDR1 MNHEY, CDR2 SVGAGI. V gave up 3 bases and J gave up 8 bases, with 17 bases separating them. CDR3 sequence: CASSYGFRAGYSPLHF. The CDR3 nucleotides read TGTGCCAGCAGTTATGGGTTCAGGGCAGGTTATTCACCCCTCCACTTT.

The J gene is TRBJ1-2, the V gene TRBV5-6; tentative D call: TRBD1 (5 bases). This CDR3 has 14 residues. Germline lookup yields CDR1 SGHDT and CDR2 YYEEEE. The ends were cut back, 2 bases at V and 1 base at J, with 9 bases in the middle. This CDR3 reads CASSFAGRNYGYTF. In DNA form, the CDR3 reads TGTGCCAGCAGCTTTGCGGGACGTAACTATGGCTACACCTTC.

The chain joins TRBV19 to TRBJ1-4; D remains unclear. CDR1 is LNHDA and CDR2 is SQIVND in the germline V gene (reference sequence). This CDR3 is built from 15 residues. V was cut by 0 bases and J by 8 bases, with 13 bases left in between. CDR3 residues: CASSIDQTYMEKLFF. The CDR3 nucleotides read TGTGCCAGTAGTATAGATCAGACTTATATGGAAAAACTGTTTTTT.

V is TRBV6-6 and J is TRBJ2-1; 8 positions match TRBD2. With V trimmed by 5 bases and J by 9 bases, 12 bases remained unmatched. The CDR3 spans 15 residues. Germline CDR1 is MNHNY and CDR2 is SVGAGI (reference sequence). CDR3 DNA sequence: TGTGCCAGCAGTCCTCCCGGGGGGGGATTTAGTGAGCAGTTCTTC. This codes for CASSPPGGGFSEQFF.

A remark on this clone: Other DNA variants within this sample encode the same CDR3. V usage is TRBV7-9 and J usage is TRBJ1-2, with 7 bases lining up with TRBD1. J gave up 4 bases and V 5 bases, and 4 bases lay outside the gene matches. This CDR3 comprises 13 residues. Germline V CDR1 and CDR2: SEHNR, FQNEAQ (reference sequence). CDR3 coding DNA: TGTGCCAGCAGCCTCGGGACAGCCTATGGCTACACCTTC. Translation: CASSLGTAYGYTF. Full variable domain (missing parts from reference TRBV7-9 and TRBJ1-2): DTGVSQNPRHKITKRGQNVTFRCDPISEHNRLYWYRQTLGQGPEFLTYFQNEAQLEKSRLLSDRFSAERPKGSFSTLEIQRTEQGDSAMYLCASSLGTAYGYTFGSGTRLTVV.

As for this clone: The same CDR3 arises from other DNA sequences in this sample as well. The chain carries TRBV6-1 and TRBJ1-1; D is perhaps TRBD1 (6 bases). CDR1 is MNHNS, CDR2 SASEGT, per germline. This CDR3 is built from 13 residues. The germline V and J ends were trimmed by 7 bases and 9 bases, with 18 bases remaining between them. The CDR3 sequence: CASTKDSTTKAFF. The CDR3 region has the DNA TGTGCCAGCACAAAGGACAGTACGACCAAAGCTTTCTTT.

This chain uses TRBV5-1 with TRBJ2-1, with TRBD2 identical over 9 bases. V trimming: 3 bases; J trimming: 2 bases; junction bases outside the gene matches: 6. The CDR3 has 16 amino acids. Germline V gene lookup returns CDR1 SGHRS and CDR2 YFSETQ. The CDR3 is CASSYLAGVAYNEQFF. For the CDR3, the DNA is TGCGCCAGCAGCTACTTAGCGGGAGTCGCCTACAATGAGCAGTTCTTC.

V and J are TRBV11-2 and TRBJ1-3, with D perhaps matching TRBD1 (6 bases). Between the trimmed V and J ends, which lost 1 base and 2 bases, there was a span of 9 bases. This CDR3 region has 15 residues. Germline V gene sequence: CDR1 SGHAT, CDR2 FQNNGV. The CDR3 DNA reads TGTGCCAGCAGCTTAGCTGGGGGCGCTGGAAACACCATATATTTT. Its translation is CASSLAGGAGNTIYF.